The T cell receptor (beta chain) described here comes from a study of blood T cells in healthy people across ages. Study at large: Capture by template switching was about one barcoded beta molecule per two T cells. Study results and limitations: Changes in expanded clonotypes were possibly confounded, as the CMV status of donors was unknown.

Isolated PBMCs totaled at least 6.5 million in each sample. Of note for this clonotype: Its antigen is unidentified.

The germline V gene encodes CDR1 MNHNY and CDR2 SVGAGI (reference sequence). V lost 4 bases, J lost 8 bases, and 9 bases lay in between. The CDR3 covers 12 residues. It was with a sample-barcoded 5' primer and a J-beta primer mix that a second PCR of about 6 to 12 cycles was run. MiXCR was run by TCRdb on the 5' RACE reads, yielding one entry per CDR3 protein. The sample yields 1.5 million to 2 million distinct CDR3 sequences, over 25% seen once. The TCR sequence derives from a woman in her 30s in good health. The rearrangement links TRBV6-6 to TRBJ1-5; D gene ambiguous. The sequencing input was blood. CDR3 sequence reads: CASSLQTEPQHF. CDR3 sequence (DNA): TGTGCCAGCAGTTTACAGACGGAGCCCCAGCATTTT.